This TCR beta chain was found in a study of shared clonotypes between healthy human individuals. On the study more broadly: Every donor yielded three CD4 naive, three CD4 memory, two CD8 naive and one CD8 memory plate.

CD45RO-negative, CCR7-selected cells formed the naive CD8 fraction, which excluded terminally differentiated effector memory CD45RA+ cells. V was clipped by 6 bases and J by 5 bases; unmatched bases: 10. Germline V lookup: CDR1 SEHNR, CDR2 FQNEAQ (reference sequence). The CDR3 sequence is 15 residues long. Sequenced by immunoSEQ multiplex PCR; TCRdb stores in-frame clones only, minus some. The sample carries 550,000 to 750,000 clones, about 95% recorded once. The receptor comes from a woman aged 25 to 39 in good health. This chain joins TRBV7-9 and TRBJ2-5, with 9 bases aligning to TRBD2. Sequencing was carried out using naive CD8+ T cells sorted from blood. The CDR3 protein is CASSSLAGVVETQYF. The CDR3 bases are TGTGCCAGCAGTTCTTTAGCGGGAGTGGTGGAGACCCAGTACTTC.